One sample yielded the 8 T cell receptor beta chains listed below, sequenced in a study of T cell changes during pregnancy in multiple sclerosis. The repertoire was sequenced with immunoSEQ multiplex PCR; TCRdb's copy has only in-frame clones and lacks some. In the table there are about 46,000 clones, approximately 90% of which are singletons. The sample in question was CD4+ T cells from peripheral blood mononuclear cells, obtained after pregnancy. The receptor set was obtained from a female donor with multiple sclerosis, enrolled in a pregnancy study.

The chain joins TRBV5-1 to TRBJ2-1; TRBD2 might be the D (5 bases). The germline CDR1 and CDR2 sequences are SGHRS and YFSETQ. This CDR3 is built from 15 residues. Trimming pared 1 base from V and 1 base from J, leaving 9 bases between. The CDR3 sequence: CASSLSEGSYNEQFF. CDR3 nucleotide sequence: TGCGCCAGCAGCTTGTCTGAGGGTTCCTACAATGAGCAGTTCTTC.

V gene TRBV18 combines with J gene TRBJ2-5, with unresolved D. V lost 2 bases and J 4 bases, leaving 14 bases between the germline ends. CDR3 size: 15 residues. Germline CDR1 KGHSH, CDR2 LQKENI. The CDR3 sequence: CASSPDQVVGETQYF. CDR3 sequence (DNA): TGTGCCAGCTCACCAGACCAGGTGGTAGGAGAGACCCAGTACTTC. Full variable domain (rest looked up from reference TRBV18 and TRBJ2-5): NAGVMQNPRHLVRRRGQEARLRCSPMKGHSHVYWYRQLPEEGLKFMVYLQKENIIDESGMPKERFSAEFPKEGPSILRIQQVVRGDSAAYFCASSPDQVVGETQYFGPGTRLLVL.

This chain links TRBV18 with TRBJ1-3; D unresolved. Germline V lookup: CDR1 KGHSH, CDR2 LQKENI. Deletions cut 3 bases from V and 0 bases from J, with 9 bases between. The CDR3 length is 15 residues. The CDR3 is CASSPRGLSGNTIYF. In nucleotides, the CDR3 is TGTGCCAGCTCACCTCGCGGGCTCTCTGGAAACACCATATATTTT.

V and J are TRBV9 and TRBJ2-1, with 11 bases identical to TRBD2. CDR3 length: 20 amino acids. V lost 0 bases to trimming and J lost 8 bases; unmatched junction nucleotides: 19. CDR1 and CDR2 from the germline V gene are SGDLS and YYNGEE. The CDR3 sequence is CASSVAPLLLAGALLDEQFF. CDR3 in DNA: TGTGCCAGCAGCGTAGCTCCCTTGTTACTAGCGGGAGCCCTCCTGGATGAGCAGTTCTTC.

V gene TRBV7-2 combines with J gene TRBJ1-5, with TRBD1 identical over 8 bases. V lost 8 bases and J lost 7; bases outside the gene matches: 7. The germline gives CDR1 SGHTA, CDR2 FQGNSA. This CDR3 has 13 amino acids. CDR3 DNA: TGTGCCAGCGGCCAGGGGGCGGGACAGCCCCAGCATTTT. Its translation: CASGQGAGQPQHF. Full variable domain (outside the CDR3, taken from reference TRBV7-2 and TRBJ1-5): GAGVSQSPSNKVTEKGKDVELRCDPISGHTALYWYRQSLGQGLEFLIYFQGNSAPDKSGLPSDRFSAERTGGSVSTLTIQRTQQEDSAVYLCASGQGAGQPQHFGDGTRLSIL.

This chain joins TRBV28 and TRBJ1-2; 7 bases fit TRBD1. The CDR3 runs 13 residues. CDR1 and CDR2 from the germline V gene are MDHEN and SYDVKM. V trimming: 7 bases; J trimming: 7 bases; junction bases outside the gene matches: 9. The CDR3 coding sequence is TGTGCCAGCACAGGACAGGCATTCTTTGGCTACACCTTC. As protein: CASTGQAFFGYTF.

The chain combines TRBV11-2 with TRBJ2-1; D is possibly TRBD2 (6 bases). Germline lookup yields CDR1 SGHAT and CDR2 FQNNGV. V lost 1 base to trimming and J lost 4 bases, with 17 bases between them. The CDR3 loop spans 17 amino acids. This CDR3 reads CASSLARQLALYNEQFF. The CDR3 DNA reads as TGTGCCAGCAGCTTAGCCCGACAGCTAGCGTTATACAATGAGCAGTTCTTC.

The chain has TRBV5-6 and TRBJ2-3; D might be TRBD2 (7 bases). CDR1 is SGHDT, CDR2 YYEEEE, per germline. V lost 3 bases and J lost 4, with 18 bases in between. The CDR3 is made up of 16 amino acids. CDR3 protein: CASSSPAGRGADTQYF. The CDR3 nucleotides read TGTGCCAGCAGCTCCCCAGCGGGAAGGGGGGCAGATACGCAGTATTTT.